This T cell receptor beta chain was retrieved from a study of blood T cells in healthy people across ages. For the study at large: For every two T cells, template switching captured about one barcoded beta molecule.

Germline V gene sequence: CDR1 DFQATT, CDR2 SNEGSKA (reference sequence). The CDR3 is 16 amino acids. V lost 6 bases and J lost 1, with 20 bases in between. Next came a second PCR, run for roughly 7 to 12 cycles, which used a sample-barcoded 5' primer along with a J-beta primer mix. Each cDNA molecule was tagged by a template-switch adaptor that had 12 random nucleotides. TCRdb itself ran the 5' RACE reads through MiXCR, one entry per CDR3 protein. The sample yields about 1,500,000 distinct CDR3 sequences, 40% to 50% seen once. The rearrangement uses TRBV20-1 and TRBJ2-3; weak D call: TRBD1 (6 bases). Sequenced: blood. This receptor was taken from a woman between 18 and 29 years old in good health. The CDR3 bases are TGCAGTGCCGTACGCCCCGCAGGGGCTGGCACAGATACGCAGTATTTT. Translation gives CSAVRPAGAGTDTQYF.